These 2 T cell receptor beta chains came from one sample sequenced in a study of T-cell reconstitution after alpha-beta-depleted transplantation in children (dated by TCRdb to 2016 to 2017). The library was prepared using PCR. For sequencing, an Illumina HiSeq 2500 was employed. TCR library preparation used molecular barcoding, with unique molecular identifiers applied to normalize quantification of the TCRbeta repertoire. Clones were called with MiXCR by TCRdb after fastp trimmed the public reads at Q25, and only in-frame beta chains were retained. Records with the same CDR3 protein are collapsed into one entry carrying the most frequent genes and DNA. A total of about 600,000 distinct CDR3 sequences appear in this sample, 10% to 15% of them only once. 2% to 2.5% of the sample rests with the top ten. The label giving this sample's treatment or condition can be read as: allogeneic hematopoietic cell transplantation with graft depleted of TCRalphabeta T cells and CD19 B cells.

The specimen was PBMCs, mostly from graft donor cells, collected 360 days after TCRalphabeta/CD19-depleted stem cell transplant. These TCRs come from a male patient younger than 18 who had a stem cell transplant for acute myeloid leukemia, so the T cells may come from the graft donor.

The chain combines TRBV11-2 with TRBJ2-5; TRBD2 agrees at 13 bases. Trimming removed 6 bases from V and 3 bases from J; junction bases left unmatched: 7. Germline values: CDR1 SGHAT, CDR2 FQNNGV. The CDR3 is 16 amino acids. CDR3 amino acids: CASRRKLAGGEETQYF. CDR3 DNA: TGTGCCAGCAGGAGAAAACTAGCGGGAGGGGAAGAGACCCAGTACTTC.

In this sample, this clonotype turned up a few times. V is TRBV9 and J is TRBJ2-5; perhaps D is TRBD1 or TRBD2 (5 bases each). Per the germline V gene, CDR1 is SGDLS and CDR2 is YYNGEE. The CDR3 is 14 amino acids. V gave up 9 bases and J gave up 5 bases, with 20 bases separating them. The CDR3, as DNA: TGTGCCAACGGGGTAGGTGGGGGTCGGGAGACCCAGTACTTC. Protein product: CANGVGGGRETQYF.